The 22 T cell receptor beta chains below come from one sample, sequenced in a study of control samples from healthy donors and cancer patients. Only in-frame clones appear in the TCRdb table, and some are missing; sequencing was by immunoSEQ multiplex PCR. Found here are roughly 160,000 clones, around 94% of them singletons; the top ten hold around 13%. The sample was PBMCs. These receptors were taken from a man between 60 and 75 years old with colorectal cancer.

The CDR3 protein is CASSLGSTGTDNYGYTF. CDR3 coding DNA: TGTGCCAGCAGCTTAGGGAGTACCGGGACTGACAACTATGGCTACACCTTC. The chain is built from TRBV7-9 and TRBJ1-2; maybe TRBD1 (5 bases). Trimming cost V 1 base and J 2 bases, with 17 bases left between them. CDR1 is SEHNR, CDR2 FQNEAQ, per germline (reference sequence). The CDR3 extends over 17 amino acids.

The chain uses TRBV6-5 and TRBJ1-2; possible D gene TRBD1, 5 bases. The germline V gene has CDR1 MNHEY and CDR2 SVGAGI. The CDR3 is 14 amino acids. The V end was cut by 2 bases, the J end by 3 bases, with 10 bases between. The CDR3 bases are TGTGCCAGCAGTTACCAGGGTTTAGACTATGGCTACACCTTC. Its protein is CASSYQGLDYGYTF.

This clone was seen only once. This CDR3 reads CASSESAGGNEKLFF. The CDR3 region has the DNA TGCGCCAGCAGTGAGTCGGCCGGGGGGAACGAAAAACTGTTTTTT. J is TRBJ1-4 and V is TRBV10-1; D possibly corresponds to TRBD1 (5 bases). The CDR3 sequence is 15 residues long. Trimming left V 0 bases short and J 8 bases short, with 13 bases between. Germline CDR1 WNHNN, CDR2 SYGVQD (reference sequence).

The chain links TRBV6-4 to TRBJ1-1; 7 positions agree with TRBD1. The V gene end was trimmed by 8 bases and the J gene end by 3 bases; junction bases not matched to a gene: 6. CDR1 MRHNA and CDR2 SNTAGT come from the germline V gene. The CDR3 totals 13 residues. The CDR3 sequence is CASRRGLDTEAFF. CDR3 DNA sequence: TGTGCCAGCCGGAGGGGGCTGGACACTGAAGCTTTCTTT.

The V call is TRBV14, the J call TRBJ2-7; D remains unclear. The germline V gene has CDR1 SGHDN and CDR2 FVKESK. V lost 1 base, J lost 2 bases, and 3 bases lay in between. The CDR3 has 12 residues. CDR3 loop: CASSQVPYEQYF. Here the CDR3 DNA reads TGTGCCAGCAGCCAAGTTCCCTACGAGCAGTACTTC. Together with reference TRBV14 and TRBJ2-7, the CDR3 gives the full variable domain: EAGVTQFPSHSVIEKGQTVTLRCDPISGHDNLYWYRRVMGKEIKFLLHFVKESKQDESGMPNNRFLAERTGGTYSTLKVQPAELEDSGVYFCASSQVPYEQYFGPGTRLTVT.

V is TRBV9 and J is TRBJ1-4, with D possibly TRBD1 on 5 matching bases. CDR3 length: 17 residues. Trimming took off 0 bases at V and 0 bases at J, with 12 bases between the two ends. CDR1 is SGDLS, CDR2 YYNGEE, per germline. DNA for the CDR3: TGTGCCAGCAGCGTAGCGGGGGGGGGTGCAACTAATGAAAAACTGTTTTTT. Translation: CASSVAGGGATNEKLFF.

The V gene is TRBV12-3 or TRBV12-4, the J gene TRBJ2-5; unclear D gene. The ends were cut back, 9 bases at V and 0 bases at J, with 11 bases in the middle. This CDR3 is 13 amino acids long. The CDR3 bases are TGTGCCAGTACCAAACAGAACCAAGAGACCCAGTACTTC. It codes for CASTKQNQETQYF.

The chain employs TRBV5-4 and TRBJ2-7; TRBD1 matches at 11 bases. CDR1 is SGHNT and CDR2 is YYREEE in the germline V gene (reference sequence). Trimming cost V 4 bases and J 6 bases; bases outside gene matches: 9. The CDR3 is made up of 15 amino acids. The CDR3 DNA is TGTGCCAGCAGCCGGGACAGGGGGGTGCTGGGCGAGCAGTACTTC. Protein sequence: CASSRDRGVLGEQYF.

This CDR3 reads CASSEEAGLNTEAFF. In nucleotides, the CDR3 is TGTGCCAGCAGTGAAGAGGCGGGGCTGAACACTGAAGCTTTCTTT. This chain connects TRBV6-1 to TRBJ1-1, with D maybe TRBD1 (5 bases). The V end lost 1 base, the J end lost 0 bases, and 9 bases lay between the germline ends. The CDR3 runs to 15 residues. In germline, CDR1 is MNHNS, CDR2 SASEGT.

The gene calls are TRBV6-5 and TRBJ2-2; the match to TRBD2 covers 12 bases. This CDR3 is 16 amino acids long. Per germline, CDR1 MNHEY and CDR2 SVGAGI. V gave up 4 bases and J gave up 3 bases; unmatched junction bases: 3. The CDR3 reads CASSSSGGADTGELFF. CDR3 coding DNA: TGTGCCAGCAGTTCTAGCGGGGGGGCAGACACCGGGGAGCTGTTTTTT.

V gene TRBV6-5 combines with J gene TRBJ1-2; maybe TRBD1 (6 bases). Germline CDR1 MNHEY, CDR2 SVGAGI. V lost 0 bases and J lost 4, with 12 bases in between. The CDR3 is made up of 15 amino acids. The CDR3 DNA sequence: TGTGCCAGCAGTTACTCGAAACAGGGTCTCTATGGCTACACCTTC. Translated, it gives CASSYSKQGLYGYTF.

The rearrangement joins TRBV9 to TRBJ1-2; TRBD1 agrees at 7 bases. This CDR3 is built from 15 residues. CDR1 is SGDLS and CDR2 is YYNGEE in the germline V gene. J gave up 4 bases and V 4 bases, and 10 bases lay outside the gene matches. Written as DNA, the CDR3 is TGTGCCAGCAGCCCGTCGGAGGGGGCCGGCTATGGCTACACCTTC. Translated: CASSPSEGAGYGYTF.

The rearrangement uses TRBV19 and TRBJ1-5, with D tentatively TRBD1 (5 bases). V lost 0 bases and J 4 bases, leaving 7 bases between the germline ends. Looked up from germline, CDR1 is LNHDA and CDR2 is SQIVND (reference sequence). CDR3 length: 14 residues. The CDR3 bases are TGTGCCAGTAGTATAGATGGGGCGAATCAGCCCCAGCATTTT. This gives the protein CASSIDGANQPQHF.

The chain joins TRBV7-2 to TRBJ1-5; 9 bases are a match to TRBD1. The CDR3 is 15 residues long. Losses at the gene ends were 1 base for V and 5 bases for J; bases not matched to a gene: 3. Germline values: CDR1 SGHTA, CDR2 FQGNSA. CDR3 protein: CASSLEQGAYQPQHF. The CDR3 bases are TGTGCCAGCAGCTTAGAACAGGGGGCTTATCAGCCCCAGCATTTT. Combining the CDR3 with reference TRBV7-2 and TRBJ1-5 gives the whole variable domain GAGVSQSPSNKVTEKGKDVELRCDPISGHTALYWYRQSLGQGLEFLIYFQGNSAPDKSGLPSDRFSAERTGGSVSTLTIQRTQQEDSAVYLCASSLEQGAYQPQHFGDGTRLSIL.

J is TRBJ2-5 and V is TRBV5-4, with unresolved D. The CDR3 is 14 amino acids. V was clipped by 4 bases and J by 1 base, with 11 bases between them. Per the germline V gene, CDR1 is SGHNT and CDR2 is YYREEE (reference sequence). Here the CDR3 DNA reads TGTGCCAGCAGCAATTGGCGGAGCCAAGAGACCCAGTACTTC. It encodes CASSNWRSQETQYF.

The V gene is TRBV18, the J gene TRBJ2-2, with 7 bases lining up with TRBD1. There are 17 residues in the CDR3. Germline V gene data show CDR1 as KGHSH and CDR2 as LQKENI. V lost 3 bases, J lost 0 bases, and 7 bases stayed unmatched. The CDR3, as DNA: TGTGCCAGCTCACCGACGACAGGGTTCGCGAACACCGGGGAGCTGTTTTTT. Translating it yields CASSPTTGFANTGELFF.

This clone came up once. This chain connects TRBV7-8 to TRBJ2-5; 12 bases align to TRBD1. From germline, CDR1 is SGHVS and CDR2 FQNEAQ. V trimming: 5 bases; J trimming: 5 bases; junction bases outside the gene matches: 9. The CDR3 spans 16 residues. The chain's CDR3 is CASSRGTGGLWETQYF. The CDR3 region has the DNA TGTGCCAGCAGCCGAGGGACAGGGGGCTTATGGGAGACCCAGTACTTC.

Here the CDR3 DNA reads TGTGCCAGCAGCCTACTCAGTTTGAATAACGGCTACACCTTC. This codes for CASSLLSLNNGYTF. V is TRBV7-9 and J is TRBJ1-2; D is unclear. Germline loops: CDR1 SEHNR, CDR2 FQNEAQ (reference sequence). Trimming left V 5 bases short and J 8 bases short, with 18 bases between. The length of the CDR3 is 14 residues.

V gene TRBV5-4 combines with J gene TRBJ2-7; 11 bases are shared with TRBD1. CDR3 length: 14 amino acids. The V gene's germline CDR1 is SGHNT and CDR2 YYREEE (reference sequence). The V segment lost 4 bases and the J segment 6 bases; nucleotides outside the gene matches: 6. The CDR3 nucleotides are TGTGCCAGCAGCCCCGGACAGGGGGCGGGCGAGCAGTACTTC. Amino acids: CASSPGQGAGEQYF.

The gene calls are TRBV23-1 and TRBJ1-1; 10 nucleotides match TRBD1. TRBV23-1 is noted as an ORF with a role that remains uncertain. The ends lost 5 bases at V and 2 bases at J; junction bases unmatched: 26. The CDR3 loop spans 22 amino acids. CDR3 region: CASSKVGVIGTGVLTSNTEAFF. The CDR3 nucleotides read TGCGCCAGCAGTAAAGTAGGGGTCATCGGGACAGGGGTTTTAACCAGTAACACTGAAGCTTTCTTT.

V is TRBV2 and J is TRBJ2-5; 10 nucleotides match TRBD2. The ends lost 5 bases at V and 0 bases at J; junction bases unmatched: 6. The CDR3 consists of 16 residues. CDR1 is SNHLY and CDR2 is FYNNEI in the germline V gene. CDR3 DNA: TGTGCCAGCAGTCGAAGCGGGGGGGAGTACCAAGAGACCCAGTACTTC. This encodes CASSRSGGEYQETQYF.

The chain links TRBV5-1 to TRBJ1-1; 12 positions agree with TRBD1. Per the germline V gene, CDR1 is SGHRS and CDR2 is YFSETQ. This CDR3 has 15 residues. V was clipped by 4 bases and J by 3 bases; unmatched bases: 4. This chain's CDR3 is CASSGGTGGYTEAFF. DNA for the CDR3: TGCGCCAGCAGCGGGGGGACAGGGGGCTACACTGAAGCTTTCTTT.